This is a list of T cell receptor beta chains from one sample in a study of tumour-infiltrating T cells in Burkitt lymphoma. The repertoire was sequenced with immunoSEQ multiplex PCR; TCRdb's copy has only in-frame clones and lacks some. The sample includes 6,600 or so clones, roughly 84% of them seen just once. The specimen sequenced was tumor tissue. These receptors all come from a human donor with Burkitt lymphoma. Both conserved end residues are part of each CDR3. Fields, in order: V gene, clone size, J gene, D gene, CDR3 protein, CDR3 DNA. A D gene is named only where the DNA matches it firmly. Not every row has a clone size; where given, it reads once, few, many or a size class.

TRBV29-1	NA	TRBJ1-1	NA	CSVEFFRGETEAFF	TGCAGCGTTGAGTTCTTCAGGGGAGAGACTGAAGCTTTCTTT
TRBV7-2	NA	TRBJ2-1	NA	CASSLALLSYYNEQFF	TGTGCCAGCAGCTTAGCCCTTCTTAGTTACTACAATGAGCAGTTCTTC
TRBV19	NA	TRBJ1-3	NA	CASRPTGNTIYF	TGTGCCAGTAGGCCCACTGGAAACACCATATATTTT
TRBV11-2	few	TRBJ2-2	TRBD1	CASSSGQGGTGELFF	TGTGCCAGCAGCTCCGGACAGGGTGGCACCGGGGAGCTGTTTTTT
TRBV11-1	NA	TRBJ2-4	NA	CASSTNVGGLAKNIQYF	TGTGCCAGCAGCACAAATGTAGGGGGACTAGCCAAAAACATTCAGTACTTC
TRBV11-2	NA	TRBJ1-4	TRBD1	CASSLGTVEKLFF	TGTGCCAGCAGCTTGGGGACAGTTGAAAAACTGTTTTTT
TRBV27	NA	TRBJ2-3	NA	CASSPYQGRAGRTDTQYF	TGTGCCAGCAGTCCATATCAGGGTCGGGCAGGACGCACAGATACGCAGTATTTT
TRBV4-2	NA	TRBJ2-4	NA	CASSQNTQLAKNIQYF	TGTGCCAGCAGCCAGAACACACAGTTAGCCAAAAACATTCAGTACTTC
TRBV7-9	NA	TRBJ2-2	NA	CASSFRRAVNTGELFF	TGTGCCAGCAGCTTTCGGAGGGCGGTGAACACCGGGGAGCTGTTTTTT
TRBV9	once	TRBJ1-3	NA	CASTEGFPGNTIYF	TGTGCCAGCACCGAAGGGTTCCCTGGAAACACCATATATTTT
TRBV11-2	NA	TRBJ2-1	TRBD2	CASSFGPGTSGGTRNEQFF	TGTGCCAGCAGCTTCGGTCCCGGGACTAGCGGGGGGACCCGCAATGAGCAGTTCTTC
TRBV19	NA	TRBJ2-1	NA	CASTPLVRALPDEQFF	TGTGCCAGTACCCCCCTGGTGCGCGCCTTACCGGATGAGCAGTTCTTC
TRBV6-1	few	TRBJ2-1	NA	CASSERAGANTYNEQFF	TGTGCCAGCAGCGAACGGGCAGGGGCAAATACCTACAATGAGCAGTTCTTC
TRBV30	NA	TRBJ1-1	NA	CAWIVQGLRTEAFF	TGTGCCTGGATAGTCCAGGGGCTTAGAACTGAAGCTTTCTTT
TRBV11-2	NA	TRBJ2-5	TRBD1	CASSPFFDRGEYF	TGTGCCAGCAGCCCCTTCTTCGACAGGGGGGAGTACTTC
TRBV5-1	NA	TRBJ1-1	NA	CASSLGQRETEAFF	TGCGCCAGCAGCTTGGGACAAAGGGAAACTGAAGCTTTCTTT
TRBV7-2	few	TRBJ2-7	NA	CASSQGWGYEQYF	TGTGCCAGCAGCCAAGGATGGGGCTACGAGCAGTACTTC
TRBV30	NA	TRBJ1-5	NA	CAWGQPNQPQHF	TGTGCCTGGGGACAGCCAAATCAGCCCCAGCATTTT
TRBV7-9	NA	TRBJ2-7	NA	CASSPMNEQYF	TGTGCCAGCAGCCCAATGAACGAGCAGTACTTC
TRBV9	NA	TRBJ1-6	NA	CASSVGAGSANSPLHF	TGTGCCAGCAGCGTAGGGGCGGGGAGTGCAAATTCACCCCTCCACTTT
TRBV20-1	few	TRBJ2-3	NA	CSAHPGTAQYF	TGCAGTGCCCACCCGGGGACTGCGCAGTATTTT
TRBV14	NA	TRBJ1-4	NA	CASSQPLSANEKLFF	TGTGCCAGCAGCCAACCCCTCTCGGCTAATGAAAAACTGTTTTTT
TRBV29-1	NA	TRBJ1-2	NA	CSVSVWETNYGYTF	TGCAGCGTTTCGGTATGGGAAACTAACTATGGCTACACCTTC
TRBV9	NA	TRBJ1-2	NA	CASSVLGNYGYTF	TGTGCCAGCAGCGTACTTGGGAACTATGGCTACACCTTC
TRBV19	NA	TRBJ2-1	NA	CASSDLGVGNEQFF	TGTGCCAGTAGTGACCTAGGGGTGGGCAATGAGCAGTTCTTC
TRBV30	NA	TRBJ1-1	NA	CAWSVPGTGPNTEAFF	TGTGCCTGGAGTGTACCAGGAACAGGTCCGAACACTGAAGCTTTCTTT
TRBV19	NA	TRBJ1-1	NA	CASRTTGNTEAFF	TGTGCCAGTAGAACTACTGGGAACACTGAAGCTTTCTTT
TRBV11-3	once	TRBJ2-6	TRBD1	CASSSKGASGANVLTF	TGTGCCAGCAGCTCAAAGGGGGCTTCCGGGGCCAACGTCCTGACTTTC
TRBV7-9	NA	TRBJ2-5	NA	CASSSWDLEEETQYF	TGTGCCAGCAGCTCCTGGGACTTGGAGGAGGAGACCCAGTACTTC
TRBV19	NA	TRBJ2-6	NA	CASSMTGAGANVLTF	TGTGCCAGTAGTATGACAGGAGCTGGGGCCAACGTCCTGACTTTC
TRBV6-1	NA	TRBJ2-7	NA	CASSEERFYEQYF	TGTGCCAGCAGTGAAGAACGGTTCTACGAGCAGTACTTC
TRBV29-1	NA	TRBJ2-1	NA	CSVEDPRTRGYEQFF	TGCAGCGTTGAAGACCCCCGGACACGAGGCTATGAGCAGTTCTTC
TRBV11-1	NA	TRBJ1-1	NA	CASSLTGNTEAFF	TGTGCCAGCAGCTTGACAGGGAACACTGAAGCTTTCTTT
TRBV5-6	NA	TRBJ2-5	NA	CASSFNMETQYF	TGTGCCAGCAGCTTCAATATGGAGACCCAGTACTTC
TRBV27	few	TRBJ1-2	TRBD1	CASSIRTGGAYGYTF	TGTGCCAGCAGTATACGGACAGGGGGCGCGTATGGCTACACCTTC
TRBV4-2	NA	TRBJ1-2	NA	CASSEQDWEGGDGYTF	TGTGCCAGCAGCGAACAAGATTGGGAGGGGGGGGATGGCTACACCTTC
TRBV29-1	large	TRBJ2-5	TRBD1	CSVKDQSGQMQETQYF	TGCAGCGTCAAAGACCAGTCGGGACAGATGCAAGAGACCCAGTACTTC
TRBV6-5	NA	TRBJ2-7	TRBD2	CASSYSRLAGRYEQYF	TGTGCCAGCAGTTACTCGAGACTAGCGGGAAGATACGAGCAGTACTTC
TRBV11-3	NA	TRBJ2-2	TRBD2	CASSFGGLAAGELFF	TGTGCCAGCAGCTTTGGCGGACTAGCGGCCGGGGAGCTGTTTTTT
TRBV7-2	NA	TRBJ2-1	TRBD2	CASHPPAGGLKEFF	TGTGCCAGCCACCCCCCAGCGGGAGGGCTGAAGGAGTTCTTC
TRBV19	few	TRBJ2-7	NA	CASSIGGLGGYEQYF	TGTGCCAGTAGTATTGGAGGGCTCGGGGGATACGAGCAGTACTTC
TRBV29-1	NA	TRBJ1-5	NA	CSVEVSSNQPQHF	TGCAGCGTTGAGGTGTCTAGCAATCAGCCCCAGCATTTT